Below, 26 T cell receptor beta chains from the same sample are listed, as sequenced in a study of CD8 T cells in Susac syndrome. cDNA came from about 0.5 to 1 ug RNA primed by random hexamers. MiXCR, run by TCRdb on the immunoSEQ multiplex PCR reads, gives a single entry per CDR3 protein. The repertoire includes roughly 200,000 distinct CDR3 sequences, roughly 96% of them detected once, and approximately 0.094% sits in the top ten. Sequencing was done on a sample of CD4+ T cells from PBMCs. These receptors were taken from a human donor in good health.

The rearrangement uses TRBV11-2 and TRBJ2-1; D unclear. From germline, CDR1 is SGHAT and CDR2 FQNNGV. This CDR3 comprises 9 residues. DNA for the CDR3: TGTGCGGCCGGTGATGAGCAGTTCTTC. The encoded protein is CAAGDEQFF. Variable domain in full (rest from reference TRBV11-2 and TRBJ2-1): EAGVAQSPRYKIIEKRQSVAFWCNPISGHATLYWYQQILGQGPKLLIQFQNNGVVDDSQLPKDRFSAERLKGVDSTLKIQPAKLEDSAVYLCAAGDEQFFGPGTRLTVL.

J is TRBJ2-2 and V is TRBV29-1; the D gene could be TRBD1 or TRBD2 (5 bases each). CDR1 and CDR2 (germline): SQVTM, ANQGSEA. The CDR3 covers 13 residues. V lost 6 bases to trimming and J lost 4 bases, with 12 bases between them. CDR3 loop: CSVSRDPTGELFF. The CDR3 coding sequence is TGCAGCGTCTCACGGGACCCCACCGGGGAGCTGTTTTTT.

The chain is built from TRBV20-1 and TRBJ2-1; 9 bases match TRBD2. J lost 4 bases, V lost 0 bases, and 10 bases had no gene match. This CDR3 has 17 amino acids. Germline V gene data show CDR1 as DFQATT and CDR2 as SNEGSKA (reference sequence). CDR3 in amino acids: CSARDYPTSGAYNEQFF. Written as DNA, the CDR3 is TGCAGTGCTAGAGATTACCCGACTAGCGGAGCTTACAATGAGCAGTTCTTC.

This clonotype showed up just a few times. The V call is TRBV2, the J call TRBJ1-5; no clear D gene. The CDR3 totals 13 residues. The germline V gene encodes CDR1 SNHLY and CDR2 FYNNEI. Trimming pared 3 bases from V and 5 bases from J, leaving 8 bases between. The CDR3 reads CASSEGAYQPQHF. CDR3 DNA sequence: TGTGCCAGCAGTGAGGGAGCGTATCAGCCCCAGCATTTT. Full variable domain (remainder filled in from reference TRBV2 and TRBJ1-5): EPEVTQTPSHQVTQMGQEVILRCVPISNHLYFYWYRQILGQKVEFLVSFYNNEISEKSEIFDDQFSVERPDGSNFTLKIRSTKLEDSAMYFCASSEGAYQPQHFGDGTRLSIL.

Worth noting for this clonotype: One end of the junction does not line up with germline, which may come from a read error. This chain uses TRBV7-7 with TRBJ2-5; D is undetermined. The CDR3 runs 13 residues. Germline CDR1 reads SSHAT; CDR2 reads FNYEAQ (reference sequence). CDR3 sequence (DNA): TGTGCTAGCAGCTTAGACCGCCAAGAGACCCAGTACTTC. This encodes CASSLDRQETQYF.

The chain couples TRBV27 to TRBJ2-3; tentative D call: TRBD1 (5 bases). Germline V CDR1 and CDR2: MNHEY, SMNVEV (reference sequence). This CDR3 contains 13 residues. V was pared by 7 bases and J by 7 bases, with 15 bases between. The CDR3, as DNA: TGTGCCAGCATTCCACCCTCAGGGTATACGCAGTATTTT. As protein: CASIPPSGYTQYF.

The genes are TRBV5-4 and TRBJ2-1; 8 nucleotides agree with TRBD1. CDR1 is SGHNT, CDR2 YYREEE, per germline (reference sequence). With 2 bases clipped from V and 8 bases from J, the junction kept 6 bases outside the gene matches. This CDR3 comprises 14 residues. The CDR3 coding sequence is TGTGCCAGCAGCTTTACAGGGGGTGGCGATGAGCAGTTCTTC. Its translation: CASSFTGGGDEQFF.

The chain recombines TRBV4-3 with TRBJ2-7, with 7 bases matching TRBD1. The V gene's germline CDR1 is LGHNA and CDR2 YSLEER. With V trimmed by 2 bases and J by 5 bases, 12 bases remained unmatched. The CDR3 covers 16 residues. The CDR3 region is CASSQPGQTGPHEQYF. CDR3 bases: TGCGCCAGCAGCCAACCGGGACAGACCGGTCCCCACGAGCAGTACTTC.

V gene TRBV29-1 combines with J gene TRBJ2-3; D might be TRBD2 (6 bases). Germline V CDR1 and CDR2: SQVTM, ANQGSEA. Trimming removed 7 bases from V and 2 bases from J, with 13 bases in between. There are 13 residues in the CDR3. The CDR3 loop reads CSGEPGATDTQYF. In nucleotides, the CDR3 is TGCAGCGGGGAGCCGGGAGCCACAGATACGCAGTATTTT.

The chain combines TRBV30 with TRBJ1-1; perhaps TRBD1 as D (5 bases). Germline assignment: CDR1 GTSNPN and CDR2 SVGIG (reference sequence). CDR3 length: 14 residues. Between the trimmed V and J ends, which lost 3 bases and 4 bases, there was a span of 15 bases. CDR3 sequence reads: CAWRRGLVGTEAFF. The CDR3 coding sequence is TGTGCCTGGAGAAGGGGTCTTGTCGGCACTGAAGCTTTCTTT.

The genes are TRBV29-1 and TRBJ2-5; 9 bases align to TRBD1. The CDR3 covers 15 residues. The trim removed 0 bases at V and 5 bases at J, leaving 7 bases unmatched. Germline V CDR1 and CDR2: SQVTM, ANQGSEA. The CDR3, as DNA: TGCAGCGTTGAAGATCGACAGGGGGGCGTCGAGACCCAGTACTTC. Protein product: CSVEDRQGGVETQYF. Filled out from reference TRBV29-1 and TRBJ2-5, the complete variable domain reads SAVISQKPSRDICQRGTSLTIQCQVDSQVTMMFWYRQQPGQSLTLIATANQGSEATYESGFVIDKFPISRPNLTFSTLTVSNMSPEDSSIYLCSVEDRQGGVETQYFGPGTRLLVL.

The chain links TRBV3-1 to TRBJ2-7, with a tentative D call TRBD2 (5 bases). Trimming stripped 0 bases from V and 5 bases from J, with 11 bases between. CDR1 is LGHDT, CDR2 YNNKEL, per germline (reference sequence). CDR3 length: 14 residues. The CDR3 loop reads CASSQDLVGDEQYV. The CDR3 DNA sequence: TGTGCCAGCAGCCAAGATCTTGTCGGGGACGAGCAGTACGTC.

The V call is TRBV29-1, the J call TRBJ2-3; D not resolved. The CDR3 has 11 residues. Deletions cut 3 bases from V and 2 bases from J, with 3 bases between. CDR1 SQVTM and CDR2 ANQGSEA come from the germline V gene. CDR3 residues: CSVEVTDTQYF. The CDR3, as DNA: TGCAGCGTTGAGGTCACAGATACGCAGTATTTT.

The chain employs TRBV29-1 and TRBJ1-2, with D perhaps matching TRBD1 (5 bases). Germline values: CDR1 SQVTM, CDR2 ANQGSEA. V gave up 4 bases and J gave up 8 bases, with 8 bases separating them. This CDR3 region has 10 residues. DNA for the CDR3: TGCAGCGTTGGGGACGAGGGCTACACCTTC. It specifies CSVGDEGYTF.

The V gene is TRBV7-2, the J gene TRBJ2-5; 8 bases align to TRBD1. The length of the CDR3 is 14 residues. J was trimmed by 5 bases and V by 6 bases; bases with no gene match: 8. Germline lookup yields CDR1 SGHTA and CDR2 FQGNSA. In nucleotides, the CDR3 is TGTGCCAGCAGTCCCCAGGGGGCGGGGGAGACCCAGTACTTC. It specifies CASSPQGAGETQYF.

V is TRBV2 and J is TRBJ2-7; 10 bases align to TRBD1. CDR1 and CDR2 (germline): SNHLY, FYNNEI. V trimming: 5 bases; J trimming: 6 bases; junction bases outside the gene matches: 1. The CDR3 has 12 amino acids. The CDR3 bases are TGTGCCAGCAGTTGGGACAGGGGCGAGCAGTACGTC. Translation gives CASSWDRGEQYV.

A single count supports this clonotype. This chain connects TRBV20-1 to TRBJ1-2, with TRBD1 as a possible D gene (5 bases). Germline loops: CDR1 DFQATT, CDR2 SNEGSKA (reference sequence). This CDR3 has 12 residues. The CDR3 nucleotides are TGCGCTCCCAGGGACGTTAACTATGGCTACACCTTC. This encodes CAPRDVNYGYTF.

The CDR3 is CASRAGGNEQFF. The CDR3 nucleotides read TGTGCCAGCCGGGCAGGGGGGAATGAGCAGTTCTTC. The V call is TRBV3-1, the J call TRBJ2-1; D possibly corresponds to TRBD1 (7 bases). Germline V gene sequence: CDR1 LGHDT, CDR2 YNNKEL (reference sequence). Deletions cut 8 bases from V and 7 bases from J, with 12 bases between. The CDR3 loop spans 12 amino acids.

This clonotype was counted a single time. CDR3 in amino acids: CASSTGTQEQYV. CDR3 DNA: TGTGCCAGCAGTACCGGGACGCAAGAGCAGTACGTC. This sequence joins TRBV2 and TRBJ2-7, with D perhaps TRBD1 or TRBD2 (5 bases each). This CDR3 has 12 amino acids. V was pared by 5 bases and J by 7 bases, with 12 bases between. CDR1 and CDR2 from the germline V gene are SNHLY and FYNNEI.

The J gene is TRBJ2-5, the V gene TRBV7-9; possible D gene TRBD2, 5 bases. The germline V gene has CDR1 SEHNR and CDR2 FQNEAQ (reference sequence). The CDR3 runs to 13 residues. Trimming removed 7 bases from V and 2 bases from J, with 11 bases in between. DNA for the CDR3: TGTGCCAGCACCGGACCGGGGCAAGAGACCCAGTACTTC. Encoded protein: CASTGPGQETQYF.

This chain joins TRBV30 and TRBJ2-3; D possibly matches TRBD1 or TRBD2 (5 bases each). The CDR3 is 13 amino acids. Germline CDR1 reads GTSNPN; CDR2 reads SVGIG (reference sequence). V was trimmed by 0 bases and J by 6 bases, leaving 10 bases between them. The chain's CDR3 is CAWSVPGADTQYF. Written as DNA, the CDR3 is TGTGCCTGGAGTGTACCCGGGGCTGATACGCAGTATTTT. Full variable domain (rest looked up from reference TRBV30 and TRBJ2-3): SQTIHQWPATLVQPVGSPLSLECTVEGTSNPNLYWYRQAAGRGLQLLFYSVGIGQISSEVPQNLSASRPQDRQFILSSKKLLLSDSGFYLCAWSVPGADTQYFGPGTRLTVL.

The chain has TRBV20-1 and TRBJ1-6, with D uncertain. With 5 bases removed from V and 4 bases from J, the gap between germline ends came to 12 bases. The CDR3 spans 14 residues. Per the germline V gene, CDR1 is DFQATT and CDR2 is SNEGSKA (reference sequence). CDR3 sequence (DNA): TGCAGTGCTTCTGACACTAGTTATAATTCACCCCTCCACTTT. It translates to CSASDTSYNSPLHF.

V gene TRBV3-1 combines with J gene TRBJ1-1; D uncertain. CDR3 length: 13 residues. V was trimmed by 5 bases and J by 6 bases, leaving 13 bases between them. Per germline, CDR1 LGHDT and CDR2 YNNKEL (reference sequence). DNA for the CDR3: TGTGCCAGCAGCGGACGAGGCCTCCCTGAAGCTTTCTTT. This encodes CASSGRGLPEAFF.

V is TRBV7-2 and J is TRBJ1-1; 7 nucleotides align to TRBD1. Losses at the gene ends were 4 bases for V and 1 base for J; bases not matched to a gene: 6. This CDR3 has 15 amino acids. Germline-derived CDR1 and CDR2 are SGHTA and FQGNSA. The CDR3 DNA reads as TGTGCCAGCAGCTGGACCACAGGGGAGAACACTGAAGCTTTCTTT. This gives the protein CASSWTTGENTEAFF.

The chain combines TRBV30 with TRBJ1-2; D not certain. Trimming left V 0 bases short and J 3 bases short, with 23 bases between. Germline-derived CDR1 and CDR2 are GTSNPN and SVGIG (reference sequence). There are 18 residues in the CDR3. The CDR3 bases are TGTGCCTGGAGTGTATCGGTCGGGGATTTTCGGGCCCACTATGGCTACACCTTC. This codes for CAWSVSVGDFRAHYGYTF.

V gene TRBV20-1 combines with J gene TRBJ2-1; TRBD2 might be the D (5 bases). The CDR3 is made up of 11 amino acids. Germline CDR1 is DFQATT and CDR2 is SNEGSKA (reference sequence). V lost 8 bases and J 8 bases, leaving 13 bases between the germline ends. CDR3 sequence: CSRGGGYEQFF. In DNA form, the CDR3 reads TGCAGTCGGGGTGGAGGTTATGAGCAGTTCTTC.